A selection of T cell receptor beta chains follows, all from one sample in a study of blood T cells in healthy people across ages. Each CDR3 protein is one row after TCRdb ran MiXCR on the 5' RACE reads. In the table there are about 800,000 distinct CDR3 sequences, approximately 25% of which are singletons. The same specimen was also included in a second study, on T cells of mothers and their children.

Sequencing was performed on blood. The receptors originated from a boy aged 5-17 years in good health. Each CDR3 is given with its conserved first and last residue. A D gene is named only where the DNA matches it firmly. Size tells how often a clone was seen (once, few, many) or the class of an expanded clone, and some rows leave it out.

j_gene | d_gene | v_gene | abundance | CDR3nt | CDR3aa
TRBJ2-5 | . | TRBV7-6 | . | TGTGCCAGCAGCCCCAGAGTTCACGGAACAGAGACCCAGTACTTC | CASSPRVHGTETQYF
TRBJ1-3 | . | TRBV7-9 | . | TGTGCCAGCAGCGCCGGGCCCACTCCTGGAAACACCATATATTTT | CASSAGPTPGNTIYF
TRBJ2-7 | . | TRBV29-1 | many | TGCAGCGTTGAGGGCGGAACCTACGAGCAGTACTTC | CSVEGGTYEQYF
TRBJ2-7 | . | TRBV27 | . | TGTGCCAGCTCAACTAGCCTGGCTCCCTACGAGCAGTACTTC | CASSTSLAPYEQYF
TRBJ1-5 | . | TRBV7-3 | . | TGTGCCAGCAGCTTAAAGGGGGGGGGAGGTAATCAGCCCCCGCATTTT | CASSLKGGGGNQPPHF
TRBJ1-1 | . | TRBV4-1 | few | TGCGCCAGCAGCCAACGTGCTTCCAGCCAGGGGCTGAACACTGAAGCTTTCTTT | CASSQRASSQGLNTEAFF
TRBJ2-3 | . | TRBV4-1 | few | TGCGCCAGCAGCCAAGTTTGGAACCCATCCACAGATACGCAATATTTT | CASSQVWNPSTDTQYF
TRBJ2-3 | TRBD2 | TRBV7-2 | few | TGTGCCAGCATCCAGCGGGGGGGAAACACAGATACGCAGTATTTT | CASIQRGGNTDTQYF
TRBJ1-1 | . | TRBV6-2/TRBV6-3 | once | TGTGCCAGCAGTCAAAGGGATGAAGCTTTCTTT | CASSQRDEAFF
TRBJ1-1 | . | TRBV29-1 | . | TGCAGCGTTGTTGGTATTGGGAACACTGAAGCTTTCTTT | CSVVGIGNTEAFF
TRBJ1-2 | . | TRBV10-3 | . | TGTGCCATCAGTGAGTCGGTCTACAGGGTGGATGGCTACACCTTC | CAISESVYRVDGYTF
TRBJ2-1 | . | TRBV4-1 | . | TGCGCCAGCAGCCAAGGAGCGTTATCCTACAATGAGCAGTTCTTC | CASSQGALSYNEQFF
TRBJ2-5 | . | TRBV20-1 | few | TGCAGTGCTATCCCGGGCGGGGAGACCCAGTACTTC | CSAIPGGETQYF
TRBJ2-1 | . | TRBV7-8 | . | TGTGCCAGCAGCTTAAGACTAGAGGGCGATGAGCAGTTCTTC | CASSLRLEGDEQFF
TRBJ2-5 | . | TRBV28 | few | TGTGCCAGCAGCCCCGAGAGGAGAACCCAGTACTTC | CASSPERRTQYF
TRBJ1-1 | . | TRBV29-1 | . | TGCAGCGGCGGACAGCGCGCCATGAACACTGAAGCTTTCTTT | CSGGQRAMNTEAFF
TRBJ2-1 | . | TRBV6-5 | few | TGTGCCAGCAGTCGCAAAAATGAGCAGTTCTTC | CASSRKNEQFF
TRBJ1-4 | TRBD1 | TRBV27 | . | TGTGCCAGCAGTCCCACTCCGACAGGGGGGGTGGAAAAACTGTTTTTT | CASSPTPTGGVEKLFF
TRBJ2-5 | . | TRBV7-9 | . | TGTGCCAGCAGCCTTCCTGTTCCTGTAGAGACCCAGTACTTC | CASSLPVPVETQYF
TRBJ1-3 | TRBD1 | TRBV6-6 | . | TGTGCCAGCACCATATCAGGGACAGGGGGAAACACCATATATTTT | CASTISGTGGNTIYF
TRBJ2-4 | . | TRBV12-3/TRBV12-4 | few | TGTGCCAGCAGTTTAGAAGGACCACAGAGTCTAGCCAAAAACATTCAGTACTTC | CASSLEGPQSLAKNIQYF
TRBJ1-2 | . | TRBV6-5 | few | TGTGCCAGCAGTTACTCGTCAGGGGCAGAGGGCTACACCTTC | CASSYSSGAEGYTF
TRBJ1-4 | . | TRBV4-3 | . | TGCGCCAGCAGTCCCCTGGCGGCGGGATCTAATGAAAAACTGTTTTTT | CASSPLAAGSNEKLFF
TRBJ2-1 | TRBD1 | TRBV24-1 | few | TGTGCCACCAGTGCAAACCTCGGACAGGGAAGTAATGAGCAGTTCTTC | CATSANLGQGSNEQFF
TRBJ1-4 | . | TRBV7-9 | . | TGTGCCAGCAGTGGGCAGGGTTATAATGAAAAACTGTTTTTT | CASSGQGYNEKLFF
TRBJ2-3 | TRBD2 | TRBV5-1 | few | TGCGCCAGCAGCTGGAACTTAGAACCGGGACTAGCAATCGCTACGCAGTATTTT | CASSWNLEPGLAIATQYF
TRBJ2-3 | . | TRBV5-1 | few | TGCGCCAGCAGCGCCCTCGCCGGGGCCGGCACAGATACGCAGTATTTT | CASSALAGAGTDTQYF
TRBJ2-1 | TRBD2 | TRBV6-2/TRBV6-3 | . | TGTGCCAGCAGCCGACTAGCGCTACTTAATGAGCAGTTCTTC | CASSRLALLNEQFF
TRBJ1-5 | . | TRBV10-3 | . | TGTGCCATCAGTGAGCTAGACCCGAGCAATCAGCCCCAGCATTTT | CAISELDPSNQPQHF
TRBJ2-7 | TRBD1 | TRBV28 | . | TGTGCCACCAGGGGGACCTACGAGCAGTACTTC | CATRGTYEQYF
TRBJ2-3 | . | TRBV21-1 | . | TGTGCCAGCAGCAAAAACCCGGGGGAATTCGGGTCGACAGATACGCAGTATTTT | CASSKNPGEFGSTDTQYF
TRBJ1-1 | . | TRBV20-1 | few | TGCAGTGCTAGACCGCTCGGTTCCACTGAAGCTTTCTTT | CSARPLGSTEAFF
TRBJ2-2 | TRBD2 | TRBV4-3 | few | TGCGCCAGCAGCCAGGGGCTAGCGGGAGCGAGGACCACCGGGGAGCTGTTTTTT | CASSQGLAGARTTGELFF
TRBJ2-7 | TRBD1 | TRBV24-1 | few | TGTGCCACCAGTGACCCCGGGACAGGGAATCGCCGGGGAGAGCAGTACTTC | CATSDPGTGNRRGEQYF